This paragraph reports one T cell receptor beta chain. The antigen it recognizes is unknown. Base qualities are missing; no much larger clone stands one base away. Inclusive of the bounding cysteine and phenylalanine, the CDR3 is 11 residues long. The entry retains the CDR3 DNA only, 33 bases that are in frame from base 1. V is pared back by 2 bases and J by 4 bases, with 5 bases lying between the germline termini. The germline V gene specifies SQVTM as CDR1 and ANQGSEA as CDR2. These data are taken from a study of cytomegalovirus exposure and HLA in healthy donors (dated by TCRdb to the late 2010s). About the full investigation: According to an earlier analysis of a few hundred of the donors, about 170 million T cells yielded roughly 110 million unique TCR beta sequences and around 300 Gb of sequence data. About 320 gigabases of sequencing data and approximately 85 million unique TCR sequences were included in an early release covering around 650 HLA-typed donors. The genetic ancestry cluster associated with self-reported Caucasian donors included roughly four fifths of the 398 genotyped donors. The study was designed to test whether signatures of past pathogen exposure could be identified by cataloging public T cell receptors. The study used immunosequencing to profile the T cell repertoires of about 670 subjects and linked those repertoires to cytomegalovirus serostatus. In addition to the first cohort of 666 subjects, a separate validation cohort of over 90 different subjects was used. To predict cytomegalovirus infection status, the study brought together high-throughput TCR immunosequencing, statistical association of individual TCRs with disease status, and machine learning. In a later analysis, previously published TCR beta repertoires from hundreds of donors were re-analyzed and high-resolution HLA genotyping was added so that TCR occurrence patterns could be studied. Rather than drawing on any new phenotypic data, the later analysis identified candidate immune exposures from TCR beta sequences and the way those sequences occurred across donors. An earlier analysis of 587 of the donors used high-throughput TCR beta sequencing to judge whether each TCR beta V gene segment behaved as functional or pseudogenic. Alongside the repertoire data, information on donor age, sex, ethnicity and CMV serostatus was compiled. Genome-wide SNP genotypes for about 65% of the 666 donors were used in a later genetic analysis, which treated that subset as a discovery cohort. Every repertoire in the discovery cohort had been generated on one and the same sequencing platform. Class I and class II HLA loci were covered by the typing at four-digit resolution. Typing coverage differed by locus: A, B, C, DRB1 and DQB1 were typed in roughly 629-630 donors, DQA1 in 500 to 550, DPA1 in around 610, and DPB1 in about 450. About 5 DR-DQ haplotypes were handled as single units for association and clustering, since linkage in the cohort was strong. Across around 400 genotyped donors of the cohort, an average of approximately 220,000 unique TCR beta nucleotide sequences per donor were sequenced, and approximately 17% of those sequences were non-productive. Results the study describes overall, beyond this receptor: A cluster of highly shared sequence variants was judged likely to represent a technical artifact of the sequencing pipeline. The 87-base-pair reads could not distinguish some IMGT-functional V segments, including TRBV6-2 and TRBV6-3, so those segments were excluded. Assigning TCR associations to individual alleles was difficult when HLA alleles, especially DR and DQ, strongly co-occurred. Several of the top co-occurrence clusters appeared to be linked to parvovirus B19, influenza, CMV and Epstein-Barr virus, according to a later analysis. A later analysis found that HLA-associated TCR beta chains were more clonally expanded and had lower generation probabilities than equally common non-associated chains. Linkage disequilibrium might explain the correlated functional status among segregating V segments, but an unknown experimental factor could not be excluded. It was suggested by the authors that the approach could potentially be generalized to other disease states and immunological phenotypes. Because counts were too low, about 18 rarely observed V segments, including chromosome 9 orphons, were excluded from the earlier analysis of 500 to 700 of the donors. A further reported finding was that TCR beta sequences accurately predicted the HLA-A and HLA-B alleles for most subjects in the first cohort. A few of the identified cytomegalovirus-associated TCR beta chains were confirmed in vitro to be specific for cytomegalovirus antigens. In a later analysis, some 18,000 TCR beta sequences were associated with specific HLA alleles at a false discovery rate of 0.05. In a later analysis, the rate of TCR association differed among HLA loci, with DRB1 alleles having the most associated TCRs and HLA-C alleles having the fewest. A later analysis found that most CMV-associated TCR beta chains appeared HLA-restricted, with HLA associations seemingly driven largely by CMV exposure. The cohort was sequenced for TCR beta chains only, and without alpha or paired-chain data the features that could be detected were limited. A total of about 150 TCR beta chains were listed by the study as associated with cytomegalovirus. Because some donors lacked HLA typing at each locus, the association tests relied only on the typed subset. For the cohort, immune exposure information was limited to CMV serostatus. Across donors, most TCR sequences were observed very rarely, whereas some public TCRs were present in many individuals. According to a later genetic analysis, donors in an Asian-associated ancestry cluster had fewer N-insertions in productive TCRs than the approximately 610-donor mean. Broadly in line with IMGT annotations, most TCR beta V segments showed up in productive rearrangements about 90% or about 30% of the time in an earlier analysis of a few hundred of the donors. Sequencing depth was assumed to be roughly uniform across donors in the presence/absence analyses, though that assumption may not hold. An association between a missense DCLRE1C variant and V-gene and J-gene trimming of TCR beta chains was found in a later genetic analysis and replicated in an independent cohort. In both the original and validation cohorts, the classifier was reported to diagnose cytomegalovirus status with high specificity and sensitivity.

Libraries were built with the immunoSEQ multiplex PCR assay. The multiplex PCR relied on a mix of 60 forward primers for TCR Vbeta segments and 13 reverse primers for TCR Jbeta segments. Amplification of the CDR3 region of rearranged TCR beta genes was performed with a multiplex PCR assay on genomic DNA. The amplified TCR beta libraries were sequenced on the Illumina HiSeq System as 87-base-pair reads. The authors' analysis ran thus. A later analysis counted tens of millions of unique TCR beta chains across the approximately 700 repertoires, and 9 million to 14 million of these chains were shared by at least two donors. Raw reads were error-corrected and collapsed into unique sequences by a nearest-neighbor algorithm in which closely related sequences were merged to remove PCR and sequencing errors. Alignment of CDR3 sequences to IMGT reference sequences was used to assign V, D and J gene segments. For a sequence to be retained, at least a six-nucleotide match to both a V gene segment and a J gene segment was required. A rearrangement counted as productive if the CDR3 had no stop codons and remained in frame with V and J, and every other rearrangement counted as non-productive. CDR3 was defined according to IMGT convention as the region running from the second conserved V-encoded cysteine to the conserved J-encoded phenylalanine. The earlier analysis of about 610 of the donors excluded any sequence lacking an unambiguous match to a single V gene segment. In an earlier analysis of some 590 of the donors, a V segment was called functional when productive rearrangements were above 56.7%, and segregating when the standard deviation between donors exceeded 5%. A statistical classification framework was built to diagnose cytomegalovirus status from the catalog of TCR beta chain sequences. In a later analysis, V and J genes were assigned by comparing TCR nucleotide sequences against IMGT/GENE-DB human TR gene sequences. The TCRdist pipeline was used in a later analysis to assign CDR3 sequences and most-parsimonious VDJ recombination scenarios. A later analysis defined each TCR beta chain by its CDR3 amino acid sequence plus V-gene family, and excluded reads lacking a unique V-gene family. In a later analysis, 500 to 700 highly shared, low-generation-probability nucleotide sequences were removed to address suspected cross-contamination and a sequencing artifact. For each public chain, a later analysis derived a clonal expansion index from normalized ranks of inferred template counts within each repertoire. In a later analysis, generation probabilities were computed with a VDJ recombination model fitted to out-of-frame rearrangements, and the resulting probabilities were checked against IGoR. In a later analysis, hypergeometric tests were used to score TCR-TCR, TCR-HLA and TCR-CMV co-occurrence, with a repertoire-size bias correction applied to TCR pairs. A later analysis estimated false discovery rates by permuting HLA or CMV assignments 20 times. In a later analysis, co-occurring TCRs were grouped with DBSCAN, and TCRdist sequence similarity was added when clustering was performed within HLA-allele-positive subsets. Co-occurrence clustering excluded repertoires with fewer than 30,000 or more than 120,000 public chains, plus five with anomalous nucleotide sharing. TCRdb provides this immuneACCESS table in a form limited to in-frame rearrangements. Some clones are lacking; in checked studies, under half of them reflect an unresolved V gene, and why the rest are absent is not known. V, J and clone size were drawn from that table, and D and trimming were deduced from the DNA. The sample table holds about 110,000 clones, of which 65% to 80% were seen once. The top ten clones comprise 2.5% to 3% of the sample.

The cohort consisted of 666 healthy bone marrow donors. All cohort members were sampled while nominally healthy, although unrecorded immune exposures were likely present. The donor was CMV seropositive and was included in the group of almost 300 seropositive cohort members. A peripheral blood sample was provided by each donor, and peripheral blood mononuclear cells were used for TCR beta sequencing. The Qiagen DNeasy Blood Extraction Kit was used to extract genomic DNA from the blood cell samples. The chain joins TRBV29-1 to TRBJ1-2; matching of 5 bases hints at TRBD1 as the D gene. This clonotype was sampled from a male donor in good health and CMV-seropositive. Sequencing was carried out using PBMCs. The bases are TGCAGCGTTGAACAGGGCTATGGCTACACCTTC. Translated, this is CSVEQGYGYTF. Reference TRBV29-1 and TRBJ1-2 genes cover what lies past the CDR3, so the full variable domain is SAVISQKPSRDICQRGTSLTIQCQVDSQVTMMFWYRQQPGQSLTLIATANQGSEATYESGFVIDKFPISRPNLTFSTLTVSNMSPEDSSIYLCSVEQGYGYTFGSGTRLTVV.